This TCR beta chain was identified during a study of cytomegalovirus exposure and HLA in healthy donors. General observations from the study: Common viral pathogens were later found to be apparently linked to several of the most significant clusters.

The length of the CDR3 is 16 residues. V was clipped by 5 bases and J by 5 bases; unmatched bases: 15. Per the germline V gene, CDR1 is SEHNR and CDR2 is FQNEAQ (reference sequence). As for this clone: Its matching antigen is unknown.

Primers: 60 Vbeta forward and 13 Jbeta reverse. The protocol was immunoSEQ multiplex PCR, while the TCRdb copy is restricted to in-frame clones and leaves out a portion. Of over 50,000 clones in the sample, about four fifths are singletons; the top ten hold 1.7%. This sequence joins TRBV7-9 and TRBJ2-7; 7 bases are a match to TRBD1. The TCR originated in a middle-aged man in good health and CMV-seronegative. Material for sequencing was PBMCs. The CDR3 loop reads CASSPDRTTFVDEQYF. The CDR3 nucleotides read TGTGCCAGCAGCCCGGACAGGACAACATTCGTCGACGAGCAGTACTTC. Variable domain in full (rest from reference TRBV7-9 and TRBJ2-7): DTGVSQNPRHKITKRGQNVTFRCDPISEHNRLYWYRQTLGQGPEFLTYFQNEAQLEKSRLLSDRFSAERPKGSFSTLEIQRTEQGDSAMYLCASSPDRTTFVDEQYFGPGTRLTVT.